These 30 T cell receptor beta chains share one sample of origin, sequenced in a study of cytomegalovirus exposure and HLA in healthy donors. Data came from immunoSEQ multiplex PCR; TCRdb stores just in-frame clones and leaves some out. The table has about 220,000 clones, around nine tenths seen once. Sequencing was performed on PBMCs. The receptors originated from a woman aged 18-35 years in good health and CMV-seronegative.

This clone was detected once. Here the CDR3 DNA reads TGCAGCGCCGTAACTTTAACGGGGGGGTCAGGGGCCGATACGCAGTATTTT. This codes for CSAVTLTGGSGADTQYF. V and J are TRBV29-1 and TRBJ2-3; 8 bases line up with TRBD2. The CDR3 is made up of 17 amino acids. CDR1 and CDR2 (germline): SQVTM, ANQGSEA. V lost 7 bases to trimming and J lost 6 bases; unmatched junction nucleotides: 21.

The gene calls are TRBV5-1 and TRBJ2-3; TRBD2 agrees at 12 bases. Germline lookup yields CDR1 SGHRS and CDR2 YFSETQ. The CDR3 sequence is 16 residues long. The V gene end was trimmed by 2 bases and the J gene end by 2 bases; junction bases not matched to a gene: 3. CDR3 DNA: TGCGCCAGCAGCTTACGACTAGCGGGGGACACAGATACGCAGTATTTT. Its protein is CASSLRLAGDTDTQYF.

As DNA, the CDR3 is TGTGCCAGCTCACCGTATTCGGCAGGGCCGAACACTGAAGCTTTCTTT. This codes for CASSPYSAGPNTEAFF. This chain links TRBV18 with TRBJ1-1; maybe TRBD1 (5 bases). Germline CDR1 KGHSH, CDR2 LQKENI. V dropped 3 bases and J dropped 1 base, with 15 bases sitting between them. The CDR3 contains 16 residues. Complete variable domain (other parts from reference TRBV18 and TRBJ1-1): NAGVMQNPRHLVRRRGQEARLRCSPMKGHSHVYWYRQLPEEGLKFMVYLQKENIIDESGMPKERFSAEFPKEGPSILRIQQVVRGDSAAYFCASSPYSAGPNTEAFFGQGTRLTVV.

The V gene is TRBV5-6, the J gene TRBJ2-3, with a possible D match to TRBD1 (6 bases). The CDR3 loop spans 16 amino acids. V was clipped by 0 bases and J by 2 bases, with 13 bases between them. The germline CDR1 and CDR2 sequences are SGHDT and YYEEEE. The CDR3 nucleotides are TGTGCCAGCAGCTTGGCTGGACAGAGATTCACAGATACGCAGTATTTT. Its protein product is CASSLAGQRFTDTQYF.

This clone appeared a single time. The chain joins TRBV7-6 to TRBJ1-1; possible D gene TRBD1, 5 bases. CDR1 and CDR2 (germline): SGHVS, FNYEAQ. The CDR3 runs 15 residues. V lost 4 bases to trimming and J lost 11 bases, with 23 bases between them. The chain's CDR3 is CASSYSGARWGSAFF. The CDR3 coding sequence is TGTGCCAGCAGCTACAGCGGGGCGCGCTGGGGGAGCGCTTTCTTT.

CDR3 in DNA: TGCAGCGTTGTTATCTCTTATGGCTACACCTTC. It translates to CSVVISYGYTF. The chain uses TRBV29-1 and TRBJ1-2; D uncertain. Germline CDR1 and CDR2: SQVTM and ANQGSEA. This CDR3 contains 11 residues. Trimming stripped 4 bases from V and 5 bases from J, with 8 bases between.

This chain connects TRBV9 to TRBJ2-5, with 7 bases lining up with TRBD2. The CDR3 length is 14 residues. CDR1 SGDLS and CDR2 YYNGEE come from the germline V gene. The trim removed 3 bases at V and 8 bases at J, leaving 10 bases unmatched. The CDR3 bases are TGTGCCAGCAGCGCTTCCTTTGCGGGAGATACCCAGTACTTC. It is translated as CASSASFAGDTQYF. Based on the CDR3 plus reference TRBV9 and TRBJ2-5, the full variable domain is DSGVTQTPKHLITATGQRVTLRCSPRSGDLSVYWYQQSLDQGLQFLIQYYNGEERAKGNILERFSAQQFPDLHSELNLSSLELGDSALYFCASSASFAGDTQYFGPGTRLLVL.

The CDR3 loop reads CASSLAGLADHNEQFF. Here the CDR3 DNA reads TGCGCCAGCAGTCTGGCGGGACTAGCGGACCACAATGAGCAGTTCTTC. V is TRBV5-1 and J is TRBJ2-1; the match to TRBD2 covers 11 bases. CDR3 size: 16 residues. The V gene end was trimmed by 5 bases and the J gene end by 5 bases; junction bases not matched to a gene: 9. Germline V gene sequence: CDR1 SGHRS, CDR2 YFSETQ.

V usage is TRBV5-1 and J usage is TRBJ2-7; TRBD1 matches at 10 bases. The CDR3 is 15 amino acids. The V gene's germline CDR1 is SGHRS and CDR2 YFSETQ. V gave up 4 bases and J gave up 3 bases; unmatched junction bases: 7. The CDR3 DNA sequence: TGCGCCAGCAGCCCGAGACAGGGGGCGAACTACGAGCAGTACTTC. This sequence encodes CASSPRQGANYEQYF.

The chain combines TRBV11-2 with TRBJ1-2; 10 bases are a match to TRBD1. Trimming cost V 5 bases and J 3 bases; bases outside gene matches: 6. Germline CDR1 SGHAT, CDR2 FQNNGV. The CDR3 loop spans 15 amino acids. CDR3 in amino acids: CASSIDRGRDYGYTF. Written as DNA, the CDR3 is TGTGCCAGCAGCATCGACAGGGGGCGGGACTATGGCTACACCTTC.

The V gene is TRBV5-1, the J gene TRBJ2-1, with TRBD2 as a possible D gene (6 bases). The CDR3 contains 13 residues. CDR1 is SGHRS and CDR2 is YFSETQ in the germline V gene. The V and J ends lost 7 bases and 4 bases respectively, with 12 bases between them. The chain's CDR3 is CASGRLGYNEQFF. The CDR3, as DNA: TGCGCCAGCGGCCGACTAGGATACAATGAGCAGTTCTTC. The variable domain in full, completed from reference TRBV5-1 and TRBJ2-1, reads KAGVTQTPRYLIKTRGQQVTLSCSPISGHRSVSWYQQTPGQGLQFLFEYFSETQRNKGNFPGRFSGRQFSNSRSEMNVSTLELGDSALYLCASGRLGYNEQFFGPGTRLTVL.

The CDR3 DNA reads as TGTGCCAGCAGCCGCGGGACTAGCGGGGAGACCCAGTACTTC. Protein sequence: CASSRGTSGETQYF. The V call is TRBV5-8, the J call TRBJ2-5; TRBD2 aligns across 12 bases. The CDR3 is made up of 14 amino acids. Germline-derived CDR1 and CDR2 are SGHTS and YDEGEE. With 4 bases clipped from V and 5 bases from J, the junction kept 3 bases outside the gene matches.

V and J are TRBV10-3 and TRBJ2-2; 11 bases are a match to TRBD2. This CDR3 is 16 amino acids long. Germline V CDR1 and CDR2: ENHRY, SYGVKD. After removal of 3 bases from V and 5 bases from J, the junction contained 5 bases not matched to a gene. CDR3 nucleotide sequence: TGTGCCATCAGTGATACTAGCGGGAGTAGAACCGGGGAGCTGTTTTTT. Protein: CAISDTSGSRTGELFF.

This clone was found a few times. This sequence joins TRBV6-4 and TRBJ2-1, with D unresolved. The germline CDR1 and CDR2 sequences are MRHNA and SNTAGT. The V gene lost 3 bases and the J gene lost 2 bases, with 5 bases spanning the gap. The CDR3 sequence is 13 residues long. CDR3 nucleotide sequence: TGTGCCAGCAGTGATGCTACCTACAATGAGCAGTTCTTC. It translates to CASSDATYNEQFF.

The gene calls are TRBV10-1 and TRBJ2-1; 7 bases agree with TRBD2. The CDR3 is 15 amino acids. From germline, CDR1 is WNHNN and CDR2 SYGVQD (reference sequence). V gave up 2 bases and J gave up 2 bases; unmatched junction bases: 3. Here the CDR3 reads CASSERLAAYNEQFF. CDR3 sequence (DNA): TGCGCCAGCAGTGAGAGGCTAGCGGCCTACAATGAGCAGTTCTTC.

This chain connects TRBV25-1 to TRBJ2-2; the match to TRBD2 covers 8 bases. CDR1 and CDR2 from the germline V gene are MGHDK and SYGVNS. V was pared by 7 bases and J by 7 bases, with 11 bases of the junction left unmatched. This CDR3 is built from 15 residues. CDR3 residues: CASTSGGAFGGELFF. For the CDR3, the DNA is TGTGCCAGCACGTCCGGGGGGGCCTTTGGCGGGGAGCTGTTTTTT.

This clone turned up a few times. The rearrangement uses TRBV11-3 and TRBJ2-2; D is undetermined. CDR3 length: 14 residues. The V end was cut by 3 bases, the J end by 7 bases, with 12 bases between. Germline V gene lookup returns CDR1 SGHNT and CDR2 YENEEA. The CDR3 region has the DNA TGTGCCAGCAGCTTCACTGGCGGATACGGGGAGCTGTTTTTT. Protein product: CASSFTGGYGELFF.

This chain uses TRBV28 with TRBJ2-3, with 8 bases identical to TRBD1. The CDR3 consists of 23 residues. With V trimmed by 3 bases and J by 6 bases, 32 bases remained unmatched. The germline V gene encodes CDR1 MDHEN and CDR2 SYDVKM. The CDR3 is CASSFQGQDPRRPSATYSDTQYF. The CDR3, as DNA: TGTGCCAGCAGTTTCCAGGGACAGGATCCCCGCCGACCTTCGGCAACTTACTCCGATACGCAGTATTTT.

The genes are TRBV5-1 and TRBJ1-2; 7 bases fit TRBD1. Unmatched junction bases numbered 9, after V lost 4 bases and J lost 6 bases. This CDR3 contains 14 residues. Looked up from germline, CDR1 is SGHRS and CDR2 is YFSETQ. The CDR3 protein is CASSIKRQGHGYTF. Here the CDR3 DNA reads TGCGCCAGCAGCATCAAAAGACAGGGCCATGGCTACACCTTC. The entire variable domain, with the rest obtained from reference TRBV5-1 and TRBJ1-2, is as follows: KAGVTQTPRYLIKTRGQQVTLSCSPISGHRSVSWYQQTPGQGLQFLFEYFSETQRNKGNFPGRFSGRQFSNSRSEMNVSTLELGDSALYLCASSIKRQGHGYTFGSGTRLTVV.

The chain joins TRBV10-3 to TRBJ1-2; TRBD1 is a possible D gene (5 bases). Germline V gene data show CDR1 as ENHRY and CDR2 as SYGVKD. Trimming took 11 bases from V and 3 from J, leaving 13 bases between them. CDR3 length: 12 residues. CDR3 bases: TGTGCCGCAACCCGGGGGGACTATGGCTACACCTTC. It yields the protein CAATRGDYGYTF.

V gene TRBV6-1 combines with J gene TRBJ2-2; 7 bases fit TRBD1. The CDR3 length is 15 residues. Looked up from germline, CDR1 is MNHNS and CDR2 is SASEGT. V lost 6 bases, J lost 6 bases, and 10 bases stayed unmatched. The DNA for the CDR3 is TGTGCCAGCAGCCCTTTAACAGGGGTTCCCGGGGAGCTGTTTTTT. Protein: CASSPLTGVPGELFF.

The chain employs TRBV5-1 and TRBJ2-5; 8 nucleotides align to TRBD1. Germline CDR1 is SGHRS and CDR2 is YFSETQ. The CDR3 runs 14 residues. V was clipped by 4 bases and J by 5 bases; unmatched bases: 7. CDR3 DNA: TGCGCCAGCAGCCCACAGGGGGACTGGGAGACCCAGTACTTC. It yields the protein CASSPQGDWETQYF.

The chain recombines TRBV7-9 with TRBJ2-3, with D perhaps TRBD1 (6 bases). In germline, CDR1 is SEHNR, CDR2 FQNEAQ (reference sequence). This CDR3 spans 15 amino acids. The V end was cut by 6 bases, the J end by 2 bases, with 15 bases between. DNA for the CDR3: TGTGCCAGCAGTTCCTCCAGGGGTCCCACAGATACGCAGTATTTT. It specifies CASSSSRGPTDTQYF.

The genes are TRBV28 and TRBJ1-2; 10 positions match TRBD1. The CDR3 totals 16 residues. Per the germline V gene, CDR1 is MDHEN and CDR2 is SYDVKM. The V segment lost 3 bases and the J segment 6 bases; nucleotides outside the gene matches: 10. The CDR3 DNA follows: TGTGCCAGCAGTTTCCCCTCAGGACAGGGGGGGGATGGCTACACCTTC. It codes for CASSFPSGQGGDGYTF.

This chain uses TRBV6-5 with TRBJ1-1, with a weak D call TRBD1 (6 bases). Germline CDR1 and CDR2: MNHEY and SVGAGI. Between the trimmed V and J ends, which lost 6 bases and 7 bases, there was a span of 18 bases. The CDR3 sequence is 14 residues long. CDR3 amino acids: CASRQILMTGEAFF. CDR3 sequence (DNA): TGTGCCAGCAGACAGATTCTTATGACAGGTGAAGCTTTCTTT.

The J gene is TRBJ2-3, the V gene TRBV5-1; a weak D match, TRBD2 (6 bases). This CDR3 has 14 residues. From germline, CDR1 is SGHRS and CDR2 YFSETQ. V lost 3 bases, J lost 1 base, and 9 bases lay in between. In DNA, the CDR3 is TGCGCCAGCAGCTCGGTAGCGGGCACAGATACGCAGTATTTT. Translating it yields CASSSVAGTDTQYF.

CDR3: CASSSRTVPYNEQFF. The DNA of the CDR3 is TGTGCCAGCAGCTCCCGGACAGTCCCCTACAATGAGCAGTTCTTC. J is TRBJ2-1 and V is TRBV7-8, with a possible D match to TRBD1 (6 bases). The germline V gene has CDR1 SGHVS and CDR2 FQNEAQ. Trimming stripped 4 bases from V and 2 bases from J, with 12 bases between. This CDR3 spans 15 amino acids. Based on the CDR3 plus reference TRBV7-8 and TRBJ2-1, the full variable domain is GAGVSQSPRYKVAKRGQDVALRCDPISGHVSLFWYQQALGQGPEFLTYFQNEAQLDKSGLPSDRFFAERPEGSVSTLKIQRTQQEDSAVYLCASSSRTVPYNEQFFGPGTRLTVL.

The chain couples TRBV5-4 to TRBJ2-7; the D gene is possibly TRBD2 (5 bases). The CDR3 covers 13 residues. Germline-derived CDR1 and CDR2 are SGHNT and YYREEE (reference sequence). The germline V and J ends were trimmed by 4 bases and 4 bases, with 12 bases remaining between them. The CDR3 sequence is CASSQTGTYEQYF. The CDR3 DNA reads as TGTGCCAGCAGCCAAACGGGAACATACGAGCAGTACTTC.

The rearrangement joins TRBV11-2 to TRBJ2-1; TRBD2 matches at 10 bases. The germline CDR1 and CDR2 sequences are SGHAT and FQNNGV. This CDR3 region has 15 residues. The junction had 4 bases not matched to a gene; V was cut back by 0 bases and J by 8 bases. CDR3 in amino acids: CASSLELAGLDEQFF. In DNA form, the CDR3 reads TGTGCCAGCAGCTTAGAACTAGCGGGACTCGATGAGCAGTTCTTC.

The rearrangement uses TRBV6-1 and TRBJ1-3, with D possibly TRBD1 on 5 matching bases. The germline V gene has CDR1 MNHNS and CDR2 SASEGT. Trimming removed 3 bases from V and 2 bases from J, with 8 bases in between. The CDR3 sequence is 14 residues long. The CDR3 nucleotides read TGTGCCAGCAGTGACAGGGCGGCTGGAAACACCATATATTTT. It specifies CASSDRAAGNTIYF.